A selection of T cell receptor beta chains follows, all from one sample in a study of OX40 agonist ivuxolimab in advanced cancers. Method: immunoSEQ multiplex PCR; TCRdb's copy keeps in-frame clones and lacks some. The sample holds more than 50,000 clones, around 86% seen once. Sample: CD4+ or CD8+ T cells sorted from blood, taken in a trial of the OX40 agonist ivuxolimab. Receptor source: an adult with an advanced solid tumor such as melanoma, head and neck, liver or kidney cancer. Each CDR3 is given with its conserved first and last residue. D genes are given only for firm matches. Not all rows give a size; the values are once, few, many and, for expanded clones, a class.

- | TRBJ2-3 | - | TRBV11-3 | CASSLGGRTDTQYF | TGTGCCAGCAGCTTAGGGGGCCGCACAGATACGCAGTATTTT
- | TRBJ2-4 | TRBD1 | TRBV6-5 | CASSFKRTGGHIQYF | TGTGCCAGCAGTTTCAAAAGGACAGGGGGCCACATTCAGTACTTC
few | TRBJ2-3 | - | TRBV7-2 | CASSLVRVRADTQYF | TGTGCCAGCAGTCTAGTTAGAGTACGGGCAGATACGCAGTATTTT
- | TRBJ2-5 | - | TRBV5-1 | CASSPRGPPLGTQYF | TGCGCCAGCAGCCCACGGGGACCGCCGTTAGGGACCCAGTACTTC
- | TRBJ2-3 | - | TRBV5-1 | CASSSTQSTDTQYF | TGCGCCAGCAGCTCCACTCAAAGCACAGATACGCAGTATTTT
- | TRBJ2-1 | TRBD2 | TRBV19 | CASTAAGLSYNEQFF | TGTGCCAGTACCGCAGCGGGGCTCTCCTACAATGAGCAGTTCTTC
- | TRBJ2-7 | TRBD2 | TRBV2 | CASSRTSGGDEQYF | TGTGCCAGCAGTCGGACTAGCGGGGGAGACGAGCAGTACTTC
- | TRBJ2-7 | - | TRBV11-3 | CASSLIRALFYEQYF | TGTGCCAGCAGCTTGATAAGGGCGCTGTTCTACGAGCAGTACTTC
- | TRBJ1-2 | TRBD1 | TRBV5-6 | CASSPRRGRGGYTF | TGTGCCAGCAGCCCTAGGAGGGGGCGCGGTGGCTACACCTTC
- | TRBJ1-3 | - | TRBV4-3 | CASSQDLPGASSGNTIYF | TGCGCCAGCAGCCAAGATTTGCCAGGGGCGAGCTCTGGAAACACCATATATTTT
- | TRBJ2-7 | - | TRBV30 | CAWSVGGLLGYEQYF | TGTGCCTGGAGTGTAGGCGGGCTTCTGGGCTACGAGCAGTACTTC
- | TRBJ2-1 | - | TRBV2 | CASRAIRGGPNEQFF | TGTGCCAGCCGCGCGATAAGGGGGGGGCCCAATGAGCAGTTCTTC
- | TRBJ1-6 | TRBD1 | TRBV28 | CASRGLPGQGYSPLHF | TGTGCCAGCAGGGGGTTACCGGGACAGGGATATTCACCCCTCCACTTT
few | TRBJ2-7 | TRBD2 | TRBV25-1 | CASRYSGGQSYEQYF | TGTGCCAGCAGGTATAGCGGGGGCCAATCCTACGAGCAGTACTTC
- | TRBJ1-1 | - | TRBV28 | CASSLRVTEAFF | TGTGCCAGCAGTTTGAGGGTCACTGAAGCTTTCTTT
- | TRBJ2-5 | TRBD2 | TRBV7-3 | CASSRAGDFGETQYF | TGTGCCAGCAGCCGAGCGGGGGACTTCGGGGAGACCCAGTACTTC
- | TRBJ1-1 | - | TRBV27 | CASRNTGNTEAFF | TGTGCCAGCCGAAATACGGGGAACACTGAAGCTTTCTTT
few | TRBJ2-5 | - | TRBV6-5 | CASSDSTSQETQYF | TGTGCCAGCAGTGACTCTACCTCCCAAGAGACCCAGTACTTC
few | TRBJ1-2 | - | TRBV7-9 | CASSLNVGQNYGYTF | TGTGCCAGCAGCTTAAATGTGGGGCAGAACTATGGCTACACCTTC
- | TRBJ2-1 | TRBD2 | TRBV25-1 | CASILNPGLAGRYNEQFF | TGTGCCAGCATCCTAAACCCCGGACTAGCGGGGAGATACAATGAGCAGTTCTTC
- | TRBJ2-1 | TRBD1 | TRBV2 | CATQMTGGKGEQFF | TGTGCCACCCAAATGACAGGGGGTAAAGGTGAGCAGTTCTTC
- | TRBJ1-4 | - | TRBV2 | CASSDGRAGEKLFF | TGTGCCAGCAGTGACGGCAGGGCGGGCGAAAAACTGTTTTTT